These 28 T cell receptor beta chains were sequenced from one sample in a study of radiation and T cells in renal cell carcinoma. Repertoires were generated with immunoSEQ multiplex PCR, while TCRdb's copy carries only in-frame clones and drops some. The sample shows 7,200 or so clones, around three fifths of them seen only once. The treatment was: treatment-naive control, cytoreductive nephrectomy. Sample: tumor tissue, taken from a patient whose treatment was nephrectomy without radiotherapy. These receptors were taken from a woman in her 70s with renal cell carcinoma.

This clone appeared a few times. DNA of the CDR3: TGTGCCAGCGAGCCGACATCCATGAACACTGAAGCTTTCTTT. It is translated as CASEPTSMNTEAFF. This chain connects TRBV2 to TRBJ1-1; no definite D call. The CDR3 runs 14 residues. Trimming removed 8 bases from V and 0 bases from J, with 13 bases in between. Germline V gene data show CDR1 as SNHLY and CDR2 as FYNNEI. Drawing the rest from reference TRBV2 and TRBJ1-1, the complete variable domain is EPEVTQTPSHQVTQMGQEVILRCVPISNHLYFYWYRQILGQKVEFLVSFYNNEISEKSEIFDDQFSVERPDGSNFTLKIRSTKLEDSAMYFCASEPTSMNTEAFFGQGTRLTVV.

This clone came up a few times. CDR3 residues: CASSLEGGGTNEQFF. The CDR3 nucleotides are TGCGCCAGCAGCTTGGAGGGCGGGGGAACCAATGAGCAGTTCTTC. This sequence joins TRBV5-1 and TRBJ2-1, with 7 bases that match TRBD2. The CDR3 is 15 residues long. Germline CDR1 and CDR2: SGHRS and YFSETQ. The junction had 6 bases not matched to a gene; V was cut back by 0 bases and J by 6 bases.

This clone was seen a few times. V is TRBV7-9 and J is TRBJ2-7, with D possibly being TRBD1 (5 bases). The V gene lost 7 bases and the J gene lost 3 bases, with 13 bases spanning the gap. CDR3 size: 13 residues. Germline-derived CDR1 and CDR2 are SEHNR and FQNEAQ (reference sequence). This chain's CDR3 is CASTPGLDYEQYF. The CDR3 coding sequence is TGTGCCAGCACCCCAGGGTTAGACTACGAGCAGTACTTC.

This clone has a handful of counts. Here the CDR3 reads CASTGQMNTEAFF. CDR3 bases: TGTGCCAGTACAGGACAGATGAACACTGAAGCTTTCTTT. The V gene is TRBV19, the J gene TRBJ1-1, with D maybe TRBD1 (6 bases). Germline loops: CDR1 LNHDA, CDR2 SQIVND (reference sequence). Trimming took 7 bases from V and 0 from J, leaving 9 bases between them. The CDR3 sequence is 13 residues long.

This clone was counted between two and nine times. The J gene is TRBJ1-1, the V gene TRBV7-2; D perhaps matches TRBD1 (5 bases). Between the trimmed V and J ends, which lost 5 bases and 5 bases, there was a span of 15 bases. The CDR3 totals 14 residues. Germline-derived CDR1 and CDR2 are SGHTA and FQGNSA. The CDR3 DNA reads TGTGCCAGCAGCCCAGACAGCGGGGTGACTGAAGCTTTCTTT. Protein sequence: CASSPDSGVTEAFF.

The chain couples TRBV4-3 to TRBJ2-2, with a possible D match to TRBD2 (6 bases). The V and J ends lost 0 bases and 4 bases respectively, with 9 bases between them. The V gene's germline CDR1 is LGHNA and CDR2 YSLEER. The CDR3 has 15 residues. CDR3 protein: CASSQDRRVTGELFF. CDR3 nucleotides: TGCGCCAGCAGCCAAGATCGGAGGGTCACCGGGGAGCTGTTTTTT.

Note on this clone: At one end the junction does not follow the germline gene, possibly because of a read error. This chain joins TRBV6-1 and TRBJ1-2; D possibly corresponds to TRBD1 (6 bases). CDR1 is MNHNS and CDR2 is SASEGT in the germline V gene. The CDR3 length is 16 residues. The CDR3 loop is CAISESFDRISKGYTF. The CDR3 DNA is TGTGCCATCAGTGAGTCCTTCGACAGGATCTCTAAAGGCTACACCTTC.

CDR3 amino acids: CASSLSPTKNTQYF. The CDR3 bases are TGTGCCAGCAGCTTGAGCCCGACTAAAAATACGCAGTATTTT. The J gene is TRBJ2-3, the V gene TRBV7-8; a possible D gene is TRBD2 (5 bases). This CDR3 is 14 amino acids long. With 3 bases removed from V and 7 bases from J, the gap between germline ends came to 14 bases. Germline V CDR1 and CDR2: SGHVS, FQNEAQ.

The CDR3 sequence: CASGLVDTPNTGELFF. In nucleotides, the CDR3 is TGTGCTAGTGGTTTGGTCGACACACCGAACACCGGGGAGCTGTTTTTT. The chain couples TRBV12-5 to TRBJ2-2, with D hard to call. The CDR3 runs 16 residues. Trimming stripped 0 bases from V and 0 bases from J, with 8 bases between. The germline V gene encodes CDR1 LGHNT and CDR2 FRNRAP.

V and J are TRBV5-1 and TRBJ2-2; D is perhaps TRBD2 (6 bases). The CDR3 runs to 15 residues. The germline V gene has CDR1 SGHRS and CDR2 YFSETQ. The germline V and J ends were trimmed by 4 bases and 6 bases, with 16 bases remaining between them. The chain's CDR3 is CASSPGPGGPGELFF. In nucleotides, the CDR3 is TGCGCCAGCAGCCCGGGACCAGGAGGGCCCGGGGAGCTGTTTTTT. Variable domain in full (rest from reference TRBV5-1 and TRBJ2-2): KAGVTQTPRYLIKTRGQQVTLSCSPISGHRSVSWYQQTPGQGLQFLFEYFSETQRNKGNFPGRFSGRQFSNSRSEMNVSTLELGDSALYLCASSPGPGGPGELFFGEGSRLTVL.

The chain combines TRBV6-1 with TRBJ2-2; 12 positions match TRBD2. The CDR3 totals 16 residues. Germline CDR1 reads MNHNS; CDR2 reads SASEGT. V lost 1 base to trimming and J lost 6 bases; unmatched junction nucleotides: 3. CDR3 in amino acids: CASSEGLAGVSGELFF. In nucleotides, the CDR3 is TGTGCCAGCAGTGAAGGACTAGCGGGGGTGTCCGGGGAGCTGTTTTTT.

The chain employs TRBV19 and TRBJ1-6; maybe TRBD1 (5 bases). CDR1 is LNHDA, CDR2 SQIVND, per germline (reference sequence). Between the trimmed V and J ends, which lost 5 bases and 7 bases, there was a span of 12 bases. The CDR3 runs 14 residues. For the CDR3, the DNA is TGTGCCAGTAGTTCCCGACAGACAAATTCACCCCTCCACTTT. Protein: CASSSRQTNSPLHF.

This clone was detected only a few times. The chain employs TRBV9 and TRBJ2-2, with D perhaps TRBD1 (5 bases). V was shortened by 4 bases and J by 7 bases, with 17 bases between the two germline ends. This CDR3 contains 15 residues. The germline CDR1 and CDR2 sequences are SGDLS and YYNGEE. The DNA for the CDR3 is TGTGCCAGCAGCCCAAGGCCAGGGTCGGGCGGGGAGCTGTTTTTT. It specifies CASSPRPGSGGELFF.

The chain has TRBV7-8 and TRBJ2-7; 7 positions agree with TRBD1. Trimming removed 5 bases from V and 6 bases from J; junction bases left unmatched: 10. This CDR3 has 14 amino acids. CDR1 and CDR2 from the germline V gene are SGHVS and FQNEAQ. CDR3 residues: CASSQDRDGSEQYF. CDR3 nucleotide sequence: TGTGCCAGCAGCCAAGACAGGGATGGGAGCGAGCAGTACTTC.

This clone was recorded only once. This rearrangement joins TRBV30 to TRBJ1-2; the match to TRBD1 covers 8 bases. CDR3 length: 13 amino acids. V was clipped by 5 bases and J by 3 bases; unmatched bases: 5. Germline-derived CDR1 and CDR2 are GTSNPN and SVGIG (reference sequence). The CDR3 DNA reads TGTGCCTGGGGGGACAGGTGGTACTATGGCTACACCTTC. Its protein product is CAWGDRWYYGYTF.

V is TRBV9 and J is TRBJ1-3, with unresolved D. Germline loops: CDR1 SGDLS, CDR2 YYNGEE. The CDR3 length is 15 residues. Trimming shortened V by 0 bases and J by 3 bases, and 10 bases separated the two germline ends. CDR3 coding DNA: TGTGCCAGCAGCGTAGGGGCAGTAGTTGGAAACACCATATATTTT. Its translation: CASSVGAVVGNTIYF.

V usage is TRBV5-6 and J usage is TRBJ1-2; maybe TRBD1 (5 bases). In germline, CDR1 is SGHDT, CDR2 YYEEEE. Deletions cut 7 bases from V and 7 bases from J, with 23 bases between. The CDR3 has 15 residues. CDR3 bases: TGTGCCAGCGGGCCCCCCAGCGCAGGGTCGGCTGGCTACACCTTC. Amino acid sequence: CASGPPSAGSAGYTF.

The chain couples TRBV13 to TRBJ2-1; 7 bases fit TRBD1. Unmatched junction bases numbered 7, after V lost 5 bases and J lost 3 bases. CDR3 length equals 15 residues. In germline, CDR1 is PRHDT, CDR2 FYEKMQ (reference sequence). The CDR3 reads CASSRRQGNYNEQFF. CDR3 coding DNA: TGTGCCAGCAGCCGCCGACAGGGAAACTACAATGAGCAGTTCTTC.

V usage is TRBV5-1 and J usage is TRBJ2-3; either TRBD1 or TRBD2 may supply D (6 bases each). The CDR3 spans 16 residues. The germline V and J ends were trimmed by 1 base and 4 bases, with 16 bases remaining between them. Germline CDR1 is SGHRS and CDR2 is YFSETQ. The CDR3 is CASSLSPGAGADTQYF. In DNA, the CDR3 is TGCGCCAGCAGCTTGTCCCCGGGGGCCGGGGCAGATACGCAGTATTTT.

V gene TRBV13 combines with J gene TRBJ2-7; D remains ambiguous. Germline assignment: CDR1 PRHDT and CDR2 FYEKMQ (reference sequence). Trimming removed 5 bases from V and 4 bases from J, with 12 bases in between. CDR3 length: 13 residues. Here the CDR3 reads CASSLTVGYEQYF. The CDR3 DNA follows: TGTGCCAGCAGCCTGACGGTTGGTTACGAGCAGTACTTC.

The V gene is TRBV25-1, the J gene TRBJ2-6; 9 bases fit TRBD1. Per germline, CDR1 MGHDK and CDR2 SYGVNS. The V segment lost 5 bases and the J segment 1 base; nucleotides outside the gene matches: 3. The CDR3 has 16 amino acids. CDR3 amino acids: CASSLTGGSGANVLTF. In nucleotides, the CDR3 is TGTGCCAGCAGTTTGACAGGGGGATCTGGGGCCAACGTCCTGACTTTC.

This clone occurred a few times. V and J are TRBV6-1 and TRBJ1-2; unclear D gene. From germline, CDR1 is MNHNS and CDR2 SASEGT. This CDR3 region has 13 residues. V dropped 1 base and J dropped 6 bases, with 9 bases sitting between them. CDR3: CASSEGEGDGYTF. DNA of the CDR3: TGTGCCAGCAGTGAAGGCGAAGGCGATGGCTACACCTTC.

By share of the sample, this clone is large. The chain employs TRBV19 and TRBJ2-7, with TRBD2 identical over 11 bases. V gave up 9 bases and J gave up 3 bases; unmatched junction bases: 4. This CDR3 is built from 13 residues. Per the germline V gene, CDR1 is LNHDA and CDR2 is SQIVND (reference sequence). This CDR3 is CASGTSGYYEQYF. The CDR3 DNA reads as TGTGCCAGCGGGACTAGCGGATACTACGAGCAGTACTTC.

V and J are TRBV6-8 and TRBJ1-5; D is unclear. The CDR3 loop spans 15 amino acids. V lost 6 bases and J 3 bases, leaving 15 bases between the germline ends. Germline CDR1 MNHGY, CDR2 SAAAGT. CDR3 sequence: CASSLPANSNQPQHF. CDR3 nucleotide sequence: TGTGCCAGCAGCCTACCGGCAAATTCCAATCAGCCCCAGCATTTT.

This sequence joins TRBV30 and TRBJ1-3; D perhaps matches TRBD1 (5 bases). Trimming cost V 3 bases and J 0 bases, with 12 bases left between them. The CDR3 loop spans 15 amino acids. Germline V gene sequence: CDR1 GTSNPN, CDR2 SVGIG (reference sequence). The CDR3 region is CAWSGAVLSGNTIYF. CDR3 coding DNA: TGTGCCTGGAGCGGGGCGGTCCTCTCTGGAAACACCATATATTTT.

The chain employs TRBV30 and TRBJ2-7, with TRBD2 identical over 8 bases. The CDR3 is 12 amino acids. Trimming removed 3 bases from V and 7 bases from J; junction bases left unmatched: 5. Germline V lookup: CDR1 GTSNPN, CDR2 SVGIG (reference sequence). CDR3 region: CAWRASGFEQYF. The CDR3 DNA sequence: TGTGCCTGGAGGGCTAGCGGGTTTGAGCAGTACTTC.

CDR3 loop: CASSFVIGQGYTF. The CDR3 nucleotides read TGTGCCAGCAGCTTCGTGATTGGGCAAGGCTACACCTTC. The genes are TRBV5-4 and TRBJ1-2; D is undetermined. CDR1 and CDR2 from the germline V gene are SGHNT and YYREEE (reference sequence). With 2 bases removed from V and 8 bases from J, the gap between germline ends came to 13 bases. The CDR3 contains 13 residues. The full variable domain, with the rest looked up from reference TRBV5-4 and TRBJ1-2, is ETGVTQSPTHLIKTRGQQVTLRCSSQSGHNTVSWYQQALGQGPQFIFQYYREEENGRGNFPPRFSGLQFPNYSSELNVNALELDDSALYLCASSFVIGQGYTFGSGTRLTVV.

The chain carries TRBV30 and TRBJ1-2; 8 positions agree with TRBD1. CDR1 is GTSNPN and CDR2 is SVGIG in the germline V gene (reference sequence). The V segment lost 0 bases and the J segment 7 bases; nucleotides outside the gene matches: 10. The CDR3 extends over 15 amino acids. The CDR3 protein is CAWSVQRGTGSGYTF. In DNA, the CDR3 is TGTGCCTGGAGTGTACAGAGAGGGACAGGTAGTGGCTACACCTTC.